Listed below are T cell receptor beta chains from one sample, sequenced in a study of cytomegalovirus exposure and HLA in healthy donors. Sequenced by immunoSEQ multiplex PCR; TCRdb stores in-frame clones only, minus some. The sample has roughly 200,000 clones; more than 75% are singletons. Sequencing was performed on PBMCs. These receptors originate from a woman in her thirties or forties in good health and CMV-seronegative. Both conserved end residues are trimmed from each CDR3. The size of a clone is reported for some rows only, either as once, few or many, or as a class for expanded clones.

v_call clone_size cdr3_aa
TRBV27 - ASSLQAGGRHYGYT
TRBV27 - ASSYRLAGAYEQY
TRBV7-9 - ASSLKGQGNTGELF
TRBV2 - ASSESWREFMAGELF
TRBV7-9 - ASSSDGRPYEQY
TRBV29-1 - SVWDSANYEQY
TRBV7-2 - ASSLMRTDTQY
TRBV6-4 - ASREQGYTGELF
TRBV7-9 - ASSLDTAAEHTQY
TRBV27 - ASSLGTGGEQY
TRBV7-6 once ASSLDAQNAEAF
TRBV6-1 - ASSEERRRGLNQPQH
TRBV27 - ASSLVRGGEQF
TRBV13 - ASSAPGTSGRNEQF
TRBV10-3 few ASGTTSPYEQY
TRBV9 - ASSVGVGGGYEQY
TRBV7-8 - ASSPKQGALETEAF
TRBV9 - ASSTRRLVNEQY
TRBV11-3 - ASSRVHRETQY
TRBV6-1 - ASSGAGTEHEQY
TRBV6-5 - ASSYTSAQDEQY
TRBV6-6 - SSSYSRPTGSEQY
TRBV30 - AWSVRTSEGAGQPQH
TRBV28 - ASRSSGNTIY
TRBV19 few ASSMGQGYEQY
TRBV29-1 - SVRTGNTGELF
TRBV27 once ASSLGGGIGNQPQH
TRBV2 - ASRPGLAGDVSYEQY
TRBV7-8 - ASSLGVKQY
TRBV14 - ASSQDLIEDRDYQPQH
TRBV2 - ASRQGAMNTEAF
TRBV28 - ASSLRGGNEKLF
TRBV5-1 - ASRQGGEPGELF
TRBV9 few ASSVDQGLGNEQF
TRBV7-2 - ASSSGTSYEQY
TRBV4-1 - ASTGYRGEQY
TRBV10-3 - AMSGREDTGELF
TRBV30 - AWSLAGGSYNEQF
TRBV7-9 - ASSSSASYEQY
TRBV19 few ASSIETGDATSSYEQY
TRBV4-1 - ASSQPDRQTYNSPLH
TRBV28 - ASSLARGLSPLH
TRBV5-6 - ASSLDVGGNTGELF
TRBV6-5 - ASMGLVAGNTIY
TRBV5-5 - ASSHPDRDGELF
TRBV10-1 - ASSESGATQY
TRBV27 - ASSLQGLGQPQH
TRBV18 - ASSPLGQGPEQY
TRBV7-9 few ASSLTHVNQPQH